One sample yielded the 25 T cell receptor beta chains listed below, sequenced in a study of blood T cell repertoires in COVID-19. Data came from immunoSEQ multiplex PCR; TCRdb stores just in-frame clones and leaves some out. The table shows around 190,000 clones, with approximately 90% occurring only once. The sample taken for sequencing was peripheral blood. The receptors here all came from a human donor in a cohort sampled during active COVID-19.

The chain uses TRBV9 and TRBJ2-3; the match to TRBD2 covers 9 bases. This CDR3 is built from 13 residues. J was trimmed by 6 bases and V by 6 bases; bases with no gene match: 5. CDR1 is SGDLS and CDR2 is YYNGEE in the germline V gene. The CDR3 coding sequence is TGTGCCAGCACCGGCGGGAGGGAGGATACGCAGTATTTT. Amino acids: CASTGGREDTQYF. Looking up the rest from reference TRBV9 and TRBJ2-3 gives the full variable domain: DSGVTQTPKHLITATGQRVTLRCSPRSGDLSVYWYQQSLDQGLQFLIQYYNGEERAKGNILERFSAQQFPDLHSELNLSSLELGDSALYFCASTGGREDTQYFGPGTRLTVL.

This chain uses TRBV5-1 with TRBJ2-2; 11 bases are a match to TRBD2. The CDR3 is 15 amino acids. CDR1 and CDR2 from the germline V gene are SGHRS and YFSETQ. J gave up 3 bases and V 2 bases, and 0 bases lay outside the gene matches. CDR3 residues: CASSFSGRDTGELFF. CDR3 DNA: TGCGCCAGCAGCTTTAGCGGGAGGGACACCGGGGAGCTGTTTTTT.

The chain joins TRBV6-1 to TRBJ1-6, with 7 bases matching TRBD1. V trimming: 4 bases; J trimming: 1 base; junction bases outside the gene matches: 10. Germline CDR1 reads MNHNS; CDR2 reads SASEGT. This CDR3 contains 18 residues. CDR3 region: CASSVTGTSKSYNSPLHF. In DNA, the CDR3 is TGTGCCAGCAGTGTGACAGGGACCAGCAAATCCTATAATTCACCCCTCCACTTT.

This sequence joins TRBV18 and TRBJ1-2; D ambiguous. From germline, CDR1 is KGHSH and CDR2 LQKENI. V was shortened by 6 bases and J by 7 bases, with 18 bases between the two germline ends. The CDR3 is 14 residues long. The CDR3 sequence: CASSGVQLLGGYTF. The CDR3 region has the DNA TGTGCCAGCTCCGGGGTCCAGCTACTAGGTGGCTACACCTTC.

The V call is TRBV5-4, the J call TRBJ2-7; perhaps TRBD1 as D (5 bases). Germline-derived CDR1 and CDR2 are SGHNT and YYREEE (reference sequence). The CDR3 has 15 amino acids. The germline V and J ends were trimmed by 2 bases and 5 bases, with 17 bases remaining between them. CDR3 loop: CASSLAGALNNEQYF. CDR3 DNA: TGTGCCAGCAGCTTAGCTGGGGCGCTTAATAACGAGCAGTACTTC. The full variable domain, with the rest looked up from reference TRBV5-4 and TRBJ2-7, is ETGVTQSPTHLIKTRGQQVTLRCSSQSGHNTVSWYQQALGQGPQFIFQYYREEENGRGNFPPRFSGLQFPNYSSELNVNALELDDSALYLCASSLAGALNNEQYFGPGTRLTVT.

The V gene is TRBV11-3, the J gene TRBJ2-5, with D unresolved. The germline gives CDR1 SGHNT, CDR2 YENEEA. The length of the CDR3 is 13 residues. V was cut by 0 bases and J by 5 bases, with 7 bases left in between. The CDR3 DNA is TGTGCCAGCAGCTTAGATCTCAGTGAGACCCAGTACTTC. Translating it yields CASSLDLSETQYF.

The V and J genes are TRBV4-3 and TRBJ2-7; 10 nucleotides agree with TRBD2. The CDR3 runs 15 residues. Germline values: CDR1 LGHNA, CDR2 YSLEER. V lost 3 bases, J lost 4 bases, and 6 bases stayed unmatched. CDR3 DNA: TGCGCCAGCAGCCAGTGGACTAGCGGAGGGTACGAGCAGTACTTC. This sequence encodes CASSQWTSGGYEQYF.

The chain has TRBV19 and TRBJ1-6; D not resolved. The CDR3 is 16 residues long. The germline V and J ends were trimmed by 6 bases and 2 bases, with 14 bases remaining between them. Germline values: CDR1 LNHDA, CDR2 SQIVND (reference sequence). The CDR3 DNA reads TGTGCCAGTAGGAGTTTGGAGACGGCCTATAATTCACCCCTCCACTTT. Its translation: CASRSLETAYNSPLHF.

The chain employs TRBV6-5 and TRBJ1-1; tentative D call: TRBD1 (5 bases). V lost 9 bases and J 8 bases, leaving 13 bases between the germline ends. The CDR3 is 11 residues long. The germline gives CDR1 MNHEY, CDR2 SVGAGI. For the CDR3, the DNA is TGTGCCAGTCAGACAGCCCGAGAAGCTTTCTTT. Amino acid sequence: CASQTAREAFF.

The chain employs TRBV10-1 and TRBJ1-1; maybe TRBD1 (5 bases). There are 14 residues in the CDR3. With 2 bases removed from V and 10 bases from J, the gap between germline ends came to 17 bases. In germline, CDR1 is WNHNN, CDR2 SYGVQD (reference sequence). CDR3 in DNA: TGCGCCAGCAGTGAGACTGCAGGGTCGGTTGGAGCTTTCTTT. Its protein product is CASSETAGSVGAFF.

The chain joins TRBV2 to TRBJ1-1; a weak D match, TRBD1 (6 bases). The ends were cut back, 4 bases at V and 1 base at J, with 13 bases in the middle. The CDR3 spans 15 residues. Germline V CDR1 and CDR2: SNHLY, FYNNEI. This CDR3 reads CASSVRGLGNTEAFF. CDR3 sequence (DNA): TGTGCCAGCAGTGTCAGGGGCCTCGGGAACACTGAAGCTTTCTTT.

CDR3 sequence: CASSPMTGGFQPQHF. As DNA, the CDR3 is TGTGCCAGCAGTCCCATGACAGGGGGCTTTCAGCCCCAGCATTTT. The V gene is TRBV28, the J gene TRBJ1-5; 10 bases line up with TRBD1. This CDR3 has 15 residues. Germline V gene data show CDR1 as MDHEN and CDR2 as SYDVKM. The trim removed 5 bases at V and 6 bases at J, leaving 7 bases unmatched.

The sample holds many counts of this clone. The CDR3 region has the DNA TGTGCCAGCAGTTTAGAAGCAGGGGTGAATGAAAAACTGTTTTTT. Amino acid sequence: CASSLEAGVNEKLFF. The gene calls are TRBV28 and TRBJ1-4; D is perhaps TRBD1 (6 bases). V was clipped by 2 bases and J by 5 bases, with 12 bases between them. Per germline, CDR1 MDHEN and CDR2 SYDVKM. The CDR3 runs to 15 residues. The full variable domain, with the rest looked up from reference TRBV28 and TRBJ1-4, is DVKVTQSSRYLVKRTGEKVFLECVQDMDHENMFWYRQDPGLGLRLIYFSYDVKMKEKGDIPEGYSVSREKKERFSLILESASTNQTSMYLCASSLEAGVNEKLFFGSGTQLSVL.

The chain carries TRBV5-5 and TRBJ2-3; TRBD2 might be the D (6 bases). The CDR3 length is 17 residues. V gave up 0 bases and J gave up 1 base, with 15 bases separating them. The germline V gene has CDR1 SGHKS and CDR2 YYEKEE (reference sequence). CDR3 protein: CASSLAAGGEGTDTQYF. CDR3 bases: TGTGCCAGCAGCTTGGCGGCTGGAGGGGAGGGCACAGATACGCAGTATTTT.

The count of this clone is one. V gene TRBV12-5 combines with J gene TRBJ2-1, with a possible D match to TRBD2 (6 bases). Trimming pared 11 bases from V and 0 bases from J, leaving 8 bases between. The CDR3 runs to 12 residues. Germline V gene data show CDR1 as LGHNT and CDR2 as FRNRAP. The CDR3 is CAAGTSYNEQFF. The CDR3 nucleotides read TGTGCTGCGGGGACCTCCTACAATGAGCAGTTCTTC.

This chain links TRBV28 with TRBJ1-4, with a possible D match to TRBD1 (5 bases). The CDR3 spans 13 residues. V lost 6 bases and J 5 bases, leaving 10 bases between the germline ends. CDR1 and CDR2 from the germline V gene are MDHEN and SYDVKM. The CDR3 is CASSTSGNEKLFF. The CDR3 DNA reads as TGTGCCAGCAGCACATCAGGGAATGAAAAACTGTTTTTT.

The chain couples TRBV28 to TRBJ2-1; 9 bases are a match to TRBD2. The V and J ends lost 4 bases and 7 bases, in that order; junction bases with no gene match: 8. CDR3 length: 15 amino acids. CDR1 and CDR2 from the germline V gene are MDHEN and SYDVKM. CDR3 nucleotides: TGTGCCAGCAGTTCAACTAGCGGGCCTTCAAATGAGCAGTTCTTC. It specifies CASSSTSGPSNEQFF.

V usage is TRBV19 and J usage is TRBJ2-2, with TRBD2 matching over 8 bases. The CDR3 consists of 16 residues. V trimming: 5 bases; J trimming: 7 bases; junction bases outside the gene matches: 12. Germline V CDR1 and CDR2: LNHDA, SQIVND (reference sequence). The CDR3 bases are TGTGCCAGTAGTGCGGGGGCCGGGACTAGGGTCGGGGAGCTGTTTTTT. Translation gives CASSAGAGTRVGELFF.

The rearrangement joins TRBV7-2 to TRBJ1-2, with 8 bases aligning to TRBD1. The junction had 6 bases not matched to a gene; V was cut back by 5 bases and J by 4 bases. The CDR3 covers 14 residues. In germline, CDR1 is SGHTA, CDR2 FQGNSA. Here the CDR3 reads CASSTDRVGYGYTF. In DNA form, the CDR3 reads TGTGCCAGCAGCACGGACAGGGTGGGCTATGGCTACACCTTC. Variable domain in full (rest from reference TRBV7-2 and TRBJ1-2): GAGVSQSPSNKVTEKGKDVELRCDPISGHTALYWYRQSLGQGLEFLIYFQGNSAPDKSGLPSDRFSAERTGGSVSTLTIQRTQQEDSAVYLCASSTDRVGYGYTFGSGTRLTVV.

The V and J genes are TRBV5-1 and TRBJ1-1; TRBD1 is a possible D gene (6 bases). The V end lost 4 bases, the J end lost 1 base, and 17 bases lay between the germline ends. CDR3 length: 16 residues. The germline V gene has CDR1 SGHRS and CDR2 YFSETQ. The CDR3 spells CASSKFYLTGNTEAFF. The CDR3 nucleotides read TGCGCCAGCAGCAAGTTTTATTTGACAGGGAACACTGAAGCTTTCTTT.

The V call is TRBV13, the J call TRBJ2-7; TRBD1 matches at 11 bases. Per germline, CDR1 PRHDT and CDR2 FYEKMQ (reference sequence). V gave up 5 bases and J gave up 2 bases; unmatched junction bases: 8. The CDR3 contains 16 residues. The CDR3 nucleotides are TGTGCCAGCAGCGGACCTCTGGGACAGGGGGCCTACGAGCAGTACTTC. This sequence encodes CASSGPLGQGAYEQYF. Full variable domain (remainder filled in from reference TRBV13 and TRBJ2-7): AAGVIQSPRHLIKEKRETATLKCYPIPRHDTVYWYQQGPGQDPQFLISFYEKMQSDKGSIPDRFSAQQFSDYHSELNMSSLELGDSALYFCASSGPLGQGAYEQYFGPGTRLTVT.

The chain has TRBV29-1 and TRBJ1-2, with TRBD1 matching over 10 bases. The V segment lost 7 bases and the J segment 7 bases; nucleotides outside the gene matches: 12. The CDR3 has 14 amino acids. Germline CDR1 reads SQVTM; CDR2 reads ANQGSEA. Here the CDR3 reads CSGAPGTGDFGYTF. As DNA, the CDR3 is TGCAGCGGGGCCCCCGGGACAGGGGACTTTGGCTACACCTTC.

The rearrangement uses TRBV6-2 or TRBV6-3 and TRBJ1-3; D is ambiguous. Trimming took off 5 bases at V and 4 bases at J, with 9 bases between the two ends. The CDR3 totals 13 residues. From germline, CDR1 is MNHEY and CDR2 SVGEGT. CDR3 coding DNA: TGTGCCAGCAGTCCGAGAGGCGGAAACACCATATATTTT. Protein: CASSPRGGNTIYF.

With respect to this clone: One end of the junction is discordant with germline, which a read error may explain. This rearrangement joins TRBV7-2 to TRBJ2-7; TRBD1 matches 8 bases. Germline V gene data show CDR1 as SGHTA and CDR2 as FQGNSA. CDR3 length equals 13 residues. CDR3 bases: TGTGCCAGCAGCTTAGTCTCGGGCAGGGGGCTTGGGTTC. It is translated as CASSLVSGRGLGF.

In regard to this clone: Other DNA sequences of this sample code for an identical CDR3. The V call is TRBV18, the J call TRBJ2-5; D possibly corresponds to TRBD1 (6 bases). This CDR3 is built from 13 residues. The germline V and J ends were trimmed by 3 bases and 2 bases, with 7 bases remaining between them. The germline V gene has CDR1 KGHSH and CDR2 LQKENI. The CDR3 loop reads CASSPGQQETQYF. In nucleotides, the CDR3 is TGTGCCAGCTCACCGGGACAACAAGAGACCCAGTACTTC.